Given below is one T cell receptor (beta chain) in context. The study ran its PCR with 60 Vbeta and 13 Jbeta primers. Sequencing used immunoSEQ multiplex PCR; TCRdb keeps in-frame clones, though not all of them. The table has more than 85,000 clones, roughly three quarters seen once; the top ten hold around 3.5%. Germline assignment: CDR1 MNHEY and CDR2 SMNVEV (reference sequence). The V end was cut by 0 bases, the J end by 4 bases, with 12 bases between. The CDR3 contains 16 residues. The data were obtained in a study of cytomegalovirus exposure and HLA in healthy donors. This clonotype originated in a man aged 25-40 years in good health and CMV-seronegative. Source material: PBMCs. V usage is TRBV27 and J usage is TRBJ1-4; the D gene is possibly TRBD1 (5 bases). The CDR3 bases are TGTGCCAGCAGTTTATCGATAGGGGCGAGTAATGAAAAACTGTTTTTT. Its translation: CASSLSIGASNEKLFF. Together with reference TRBV27 and TRBJ1-4, the CDR3 gives the full variable domain: EAQVTQNPRYLITVTGKKLTVTCSQNMNHEYMSWYRQDPGLGLRQIYYSMNVEVTDKGDVPEGYKVSRKEKRNFPLILESPSPNQTSLYFCASSLSIGASNEKLFFGSGTQLSVL.